What follows are 20 T cell receptor beta chains derived from one specimen sequenced in a study of blood T cell repertoires in COVID-19. The method was immunoSEQ multiplex PCR; TCRdb's version includes in-frame clones alone and lacks a portion of them. This sample yields under 250,000 clones, of which approximately 85% are seen a single time; approximately 13% belongs to the top ten. The sample was peripheral blood. Receptor source: a man older than 75 with acute or convalescent COVID-19.

The chain links TRBV6-2 or TRBV6-3 to TRBJ2-3; possible D gene TRBD1, 6 bases. The CDR3 covers 16 residues. Looked up from germline, CDR1 is MNHEY and CDR2 is SVGEGT. Trimming stripped 4 bases from V and 1 base from J, with 15 bases between. CDR3 protein: CASSFPVHRGTDTQYF. DNA for the CDR3: TGTGCCAGCAGTTTCCCGGTTCACAGGGGCACAGATACGCAGTATTTT.

The gene calls are TRBV5-1 and TRBJ1-5; D unresolved. V lost 2 bases and J 0 bases, leaving 18 bases between the germline ends. Per germline, CDR1 SGHRS and CDR2 YFSETQ. The CDR3 has 18 residues. CDR3 region: CASSFKELYSDSNQPQHF. CDR3 nucleotides: TGCGCCAGCAGCTTCAAGGAACTATATTCCGATAGCAATCAGCCCCAGCATTTT.

The chain employs TRBV28 and TRBJ2-1, with D maybe TRBD1 (5 bases). The CDR3 has 13 amino acids. CDR1 MDHEN and CDR2 SYDVKM come from the germline V gene. Trimming took off 3 bases at V and 7 bases at J, with 10 bases between the two ends. CDR3 region: CASSFLRANEQFF. The CDR3 bases are TGTGCCAGCAGTTTTCTCAGGGCGAATGAGCAGTTCTTC.

The chain has TRBV25-1 and TRBJ1-1, with D hard to call. The CDR3 has 16 amino acids. Trimming removed 3 bases at V and 4 bases at J, with 18 bases between. Germline V gene data show CDR1 as MGHDK and CDR2 as SYGVNS. The CDR3 reads CASSDVGDRFGTEAFF. In nucleotides, the CDR3 is TGTGCCAGCAGTGATGTCGGGGATCGTTTTGGCACTGAAGCTTTCTTT.

The V call is TRBV7-3, the J call TRBJ1-1; D is undetermined. V lost 0 bases and J 7 bases, leaving 12 bases between the germline ends. Germline CDR1 reads SGHTA; CDR2 reads FQGTGA. The CDR3 has 14 amino acids. The CDR3 reads CASSLTRGLSEAFF. The CDR3 DNA sequence: TGTGCCAGCAGCTTAACGCGCGGACTCAGTGAAGCTTTCTTT.

The chain has TRBV18 and TRBJ2-3, with 10 bases fitting TRBD2. This CDR3 comprises 17 residues. V was clipped by 3 bases and J by 6 bases; unmatched bases: 12. Per the germline V gene, CDR1 is KGHSH and CDR2 is LQKENI. The CDR3 is CASSPLSSGGGSDTQYF. CDR3 sequence (DNA): TGTGCCAGCTCACCCCTCTCTAGCGGGGGAGGATCGGATACGCAGTATTTT.

This clone was found a few times. This sequence joins TRBV6-2 or TRBV6-3 and TRBJ1-5, with 7 bases lining up with TRBD1. Germline assignment: CDR1 MNHEY and CDR2 SVGEGT. The CDR3 length is 15 residues. J gave up 5 bases and V 5 bases, and 9 bases lay outside the gene matches. DNA of the CDR3: TGTGCCAGCAGTCACAGGGGAAAGGGGGATCAGCCCCAGCATTTT. The encoded protein is CASSHRGKGDQPQHF.

On this clone: At one of its ends the junction is not consistent with the germline gene, which may arise from a read error. The genes are TRBV7-7 and TRBJ1-1; unclear D gene. CDR3 length: 13 residues. In germline, CDR1 is SSHAT, CDR2 FNYEAQ (reference sequence). The DNA of the CDR3 is TGTGCTAGCAGCTCCTACTTCGGCACTGAAGCTTTCTTT. Its protein is CASSSYFGTEAFF.

The CDR3 coding sequence is TGTGCCAGCAGCGTAGACGGGAGTAGCACAGATACGCAGTATTTT. It is translated as CASSVDGSSTDTQYF. The J gene is TRBJ2-3, the V gene TRBV9, with D perhaps matching TRBD2 (6 bases). The CDR3 loop spans 15 amino acids. Germline loops: CDR1 SGDLS, CDR2 YYNGEE. V lost 0 bases and J 0 bases, leaving 8 bases between the germline ends.

The CDR3 loop is CATSSAQETIEKLFF. The DNA of the CDR3 is TGTGCCACCAGCAGTGCACAGGAGACCATTGAAAAACTGTTTTTT. This sequence joins TRBV15 and TRBJ1-4; weak D call: TRBD1 (5 bases). Germline V gene sequence: CDR1 LNHNV, CDR2 YYDKDF (reference sequence). The CDR3 contains 15 residues. The V gene lost 3 bases and the J gene lost 7 bases, with 15 bases spanning the gap.

The chain employs TRBV6-1 and TRBJ1-3; no firm D call. The length of the CDR3 is 12 residues. The V gene's germline CDR1 is MNHNS and CDR2 SASEGT. The V gene lost 1 base and the J gene lost 8 bases, with 6 bases spanning the gap. The CDR3 loop is CASSEVTDTIYF. For the CDR3, the DNA is TGTGCCAGCAGTGAAGTCACGGACACCATATATTTT.

The gene calls are TRBV5-1 and TRBJ2-7; D might be TRBD2 (5 bases). Trimming cost V 6 bases and J 3 bases, with 16 bases left between them. Germline V gene data show CDR1 as SGHRS and CDR2 as YFSETQ. The CDR3 extends over 14 amino acids. The CDR3 protein is CASKNLGDGYEQYF. The CDR3 DNA reads TGCGCCAGCAAAAACCTGGGAGATGGCTACGAGCAGTACTTC.

This clone was seen a handful of times. The rearrangement joins TRBV11-2 to TRBJ2-5; 8 nucleotides agree with TRBD1. The V and J ends lost 7 bases and 5 bases, in that order; junction bases with no gene match: 9. This CDR3 region has 14 residues. Germline CDR1 and CDR2: SGHAT and FQNNGV. The CDR3 region has the DNA TGTGCCAGCACCCCCAGGGGGCTAGAGGAGACCCAGTACTTC. The encoded protein is CASTPRGLEETQYF.

CDR3 nucleotides: TGTGCCAGCAGCTTAGCTAGGAACACTGAAGCTTTCTTT. Translated: CASSLARNTEAFF. This chain uses TRBV7-2 with TRBJ1-1; D ambiguous. From germline, CDR1 is SGHTA and CDR2 FQGNSA. The CDR3 loop spans 13 amino acids. V lost 0 bases, J lost 1 base, and 3 bases lay in between. Filled out from reference TRBV7-2 and TRBJ1-1, the complete variable domain reads GAGVSQSPSNKVTEKGKDVELRCDPISGHTALYWYRQSLGQGLEFLIYFQGNSAPDKSGLPSDRFSAERTGGSVSTLTIQRTQQEDSAVYLCASSLARNTEAFFGQGTRLTVV.

The rearrangement uses TRBV29-1 and TRBJ2-1; 10 positions agree with TRBD2. The CDR3 loop spans 18 amino acids. CDR1 is SQVTM and CDR2 is ANQGSEA in the germline V gene. The trim removed 1 base at V and 9 bases at J, leaving 18 bases unmatched. The CDR3 reads CSVEGAGQRGGRGSEQFF. CDR3 coding DNA: TGCAGCGTTGAAGGCGCTGGGCAGCGGGGGGGACGAGGAAGTGAGCAGTTCTTC.

V usage is TRBV11-2 and J usage is TRBJ1-3; 7 positions agree with TRBD1. V lost 5 bases and J lost 4; bases outside the gene matches: 5. The CDR3 extends over 14 amino acids. The germline V gene has CDR1 SGHAT and CDR2 FQNNGV. The CDR3 sequence is CASSPRDRGNTIYF. The CDR3 nucleotides read TGTGCCAGCAGCCCCCGGGACAGAGGAAACACCATATATTTT.

The DNA for the CDR3 is TGCGCCAGCAGCCAAATCGCGCGCGGGGGGGCCTACAATGAGCAGTTCTTC. Its translation: CASSQIARGGAYNEQFF. The chain joins TRBV4-1 to TRBJ2-1, with 9 bases identical to TRBD2. V gave up 2 bases and J gave up 2 bases; unmatched junction bases: 7. The CDR3 consists of 17 residues. CDR1 and CDR2 from the germline V gene are MGHRA and YSYEKL.

The chain uses TRBV4-1 and TRBJ2-7; 7 nucleotides line up with TRBD2. After removal of 1 base from V and 7 bases from J, the junction contained 13 bases not matched to a gene. Germline V CDR1 and CDR2: MGHRA, YSYEKL. This CDR3 has 16 residues. The CDR3: CASSQAFGTNRVEQYF. Here the CDR3 DNA reads TGCGCCAGCAGCCAAGCCTTCGGGACTAACCGAGTAGAGCAGTACTTC.

The chain uses TRBV7-2 and TRBJ1-2; D gene ambiguous. The ends were cut back, 1 base at V and 8 bases at J, with 14 bases in the middle. The CDR3 is made up of 14 amino acids. CDR1 and CDR2 from the germline V gene are SGHTA and FQGNSA. The CDR3 here is CASSLEANTGGYTF. The CDR3 nucleotides read TGTGCCAGCAGCTTAGAGGCCAATACGGGAGGCTACACCTTC.

This clone was picked up a small number of times. The J gene is TRBJ1-2, the V gene TRBV28; possibly TRBD1 for D (5 bases). Germline V gene lookup returns CDR1 MDHEN and CDR2 SYDVKM. The length of the CDR3 is 11 residues. V lost 6 bases and J lost 8, with 10 bases in between. The CDR3 DNA reads as TGTGCCAGCAGGATAGGGGCCGGCTACACCTTC. Its translation is CASRIGAGYTF.